The 30 T cell receptor beta chains presented below share a single source sample, sequenced in a study of early T cells in non-severe SARS-CoV-2 infection. MiXCR was run by TCRdb on the 5' RACE reads, yielding one entry per CDR3 protein. The sample shows some 57,000 distinct CDR3 sequences, around 12% of them seen only once. The specimen sequenced was whole blood. Receptors originate from an adult who was a healthcare worker with PCR-confirmed SARS-CoV-2 infection or an uninfected control (not recorded which).

This rearrangement joins TRBV5-5 to TRBJ2-3; D tentatively fits TRBD1 or TRBD2 (5 bases each). The germline CDR1 and CDR2 sequences are SGHKS and YYEKEE (reference sequence). V gave up 0 bases and J gave up 0 bases, with 17 bases separating them. The CDR3 length is 18 residues. The CDR3 reads CASSLEPWDRPSTDTQYF. The CDR3 region has the DNA TGTGCCAGCAGCTTGGAACCCTGGGACCGACCAAGCACAGATACGCAGTATTTT.

This chain connects TRBV6-2 or TRBV6-3 to TRBJ2-7; D gene uncertain. CDR3 size: 13 residues. Germline CDR1 reads MNHEY; CDR2 reads SVGEGT. V was cut by 4 bases and J by 2 bases, with 9 bases left in between. CDR3 DNA: TGTGCCAGCAGTTCCCTTGGGGCCTACGAGCAGTACTTC. It is translated as CASSSLGAYEQYF.

In this sample, this clonotype turned up a few times. The chain joins TRBV19 to TRBJ2-3; a weak D match, TRBD1 (6 bases). The CDR3 has 17 residues. Germline CDR1 reads LNHDA; CDR2 reads SQIVND (reference sequence). Trimming stripped 2 bases from V and 0 bases from J, with 15 bases between. DNA of the CDR3: TGTGCCAGTAGTATAAGGGGGATATCGGTCAGCACAGATACGCAGTATTTT. Its translation is CASSIRGISVSTDTQYF.

This clonotype was counted ten times or more. CDR3 loop: CSARGARANEQFF. The CDR3 DNA reads TGCAGTGCCCGCGGCGCCAGAGCCAATGAGCAGTTCTTC. The chain employs TRBV20-1 and TRBJ2-1; D is undetermined. Looked up from germline, CDR1 is DFQATT and CDR2 is SNEGSKA (reference sequence). V was cut by 6 bases and J by 6 bases, with 15 bases left in between. This CDR3 is built from 13 residues.

This clonotype has only a few counts. The J gene is TRBJ2-7, the V gene TRBV5-1; 7 nucleotides align to TRBD2. The CDR3 runs 16 residues. CDR1 and CDR2 (germline): SGHRS, YFSETQ. The junction had 15 bases not matched to a gene; V was cut back by 3 bases and J by 6 bases. The CDR3 sequence is CASSSTDGAGVSEQYF. The DNA of the CDR3 is TGCGCCAGCAGCTCTACCGACGGGGCGGGAGTGAGCGAGCAGTACTTC.

In this sample, this clonotype turned up many times. This rearrangement joins TRBV5-1 to TRBJ2-1; 12 nucleotides agree with TRBD2. The CDR3 covers 19 residues. Trimming removed 4 bases from V and 8 bases from J; junction bases left unmatched: 19. Germline values: CDR1 SGHRS, CDR2 YFSETQ. CDR3 DNA sequence: TGCGCCAGCAGCATCCTCCCCCCCTCTCTAGCGGGAGGGAGCGATGAGCAGTTCTTC. It yields the protein CASSILPPSLAGGSDEQFF.

The chain couples TRBV21-1 to TRBJ2-7. TRBV21-1 is termed a pseudogene. This CDR3 is built from 13 residues. CDR3 in amino acids: CASSKSPSYEQYF. In DNA, the CDR3 is TGTGCCAGCAGCAAATCCCCCTCCTACGAGCAGTACTTC.

Many counts were recorded for this clonotype. V usage is TRBV29-1 and J usage is TRBJ2-2, with D perhaps matching TRBD2 (5 bases). The CDR3 covers 13 residues. Per the germline V gene, CDR1 is SQVTM and CDR2 is ANQGSEA. V shed 4 bases and J shed 5 bases, with 11 bases lying between them. The CDR3, as DNA: TGCAGCGTTGGGCGGGCCGGTACCGGGGAGCTGTTTTTT. Translated, it gives CSVGRAGTGELFF.

This clonotype has just a few counts. This sequence joins TRBV29-1 and TRBJ2-2; tentatively, D is TRBD2 (5 bases). The V and J ends lost 3 bases and 4 bases respectively, with 12 bases between them. The V gene's germline CDR1 is SQVTM and CDR2 ANQGSEA. The CDR3 has 14 amino acids. CDR3 DNA sequence: TGCAGCGTTGAGGCTAGCTTGTCCACCGGGGAGCTGTTTTTT. Protein: CSVEASLSTGELFF.

This chain connects TRBV7-8 to TRBJ1-2; possibly TRBD1 for D (5 bases). V lost 4 bases, J lost 2 bases, and 11 bases lay in between. Germline values: CDR1 SGHVS, CDR2 FQNEAQ. The CDR3 totals 14 residues. The CDR3, as DNA: TGTGCCAGCAGCTCAACCGGGGCGAACTATGGCTACACCTTC. It translates to CASSSTGANYGYTF.

This clonotype was recorded a few times. The V call is TRBV6-6, the J call TRBJ2-7, with 13 bases aligning to TRBD2. CDR3 length: 16 amino acids. Germline V gives CDR1 MNHNY, CDR2 SVGAGI (reference sequence). The V and J ends lost 0 bases and 4 bases, in that order; junction bases with no gene match: 3. The CDR3 nucleotides read TGTGCCAGCAGTTACTCGCGGACTAGCGGGGGATACGAGCAGTACTTC. Translation: CASSYSRTSGGYEQYF.

This clonotype was recorded many times. V and J are TRBV9 and TRBJ2-2, with 7 positions matching TRBD1. Per germline, CDR1 SGDLS and CDR2 YYNGEE. There are 17 residues in the CDR3. J gave up 2 bases and V 3 bases, and 10 bases lay outside the gene matches. As DNA, the CDR3 is TGTGCCAGCAGCGCAACCCAAGGGACAGCAAACACCGGGGAGCTGTTTTTT. It encodes CASSATQGTANTGELFF.

This clonotype was observed at least ten times. This chain links TRBV11-2 with TRBJ2-2; 7 bases agree with TRBD1. Germline V gene data show CDR1 as SGHAT and CDR2 as FQNNGV. This CDR3 spans 14 amino acids. The J segment lost 8 bases and the V segment lost 4 bases, leaving 7 bases of the junction unmatched. DNA for the CDR3: TGTGCCAGCAGCTACATAGACAGGGCGGGGGAGCTGTTTTTT. This encodes CASSYIDRAGELFF.

The V and J genes are TRBV10-3 and TRBJ2-7, with 12 bases matching TRBD2. The CDR3 extends over 14 amino acids. V was pared by 10 bases and J by 5 bases, with 9 bases of the junction left unmatched. CDR1 is ENHRY, CDR2 SYGVKD, per germline. The CDR3, as DNA: TGTGCCACCAGAGCACTAGCGGGAGGCGACGAGCAGTACTTC. It codes for CATRALAGGDEQYF.

This clonotype has a count of ten or more. The rearrangement links TRBV15 to TRBJ1-5, with 7 bases matching TRBD1. V lost 5 bases, J lost 4 bases, and 5 bases stayed unmatched. Germline V gene lookup returns CDR1 LNHNV and CDR2 YYDKDF (reference sequence). The CDR3 contains 14 residues. The CDR3 DNA follows: TGTGCCACCAGCGAGGGGACAGCGAATCAGCCCCAGCATTTT. Encoded protein: CATSEGTANQPQHF.

J is TRBJ1-1 and V is TRBV9, with D possibly being TRBD1 (6 bases). This CDR3 region has 15 residues. The germline V gene encodes CDR1 SGDLS and CDR2 YYNGEE. V was pared by 1 base and J by 0 bases, with 10 bases between. CDR3 sequence reads: CASSVTGQMNTEAFF. As DNA, the CDR3 is TGTGCCAGCAGCGTAACAGGACAGATGAACACTGAAGCTTTCTTT.

This clonotype was found a few times. This sequence joins TRBV4-1 and TRBJ1-2; 11 positions agree with TRBD1. J gave up 4 bases and V 3 bases, and 7 bases lay outside the gene matches. The germline V gene has CDR1 MGHRA and CDR2 YSYEKL. The CDR3 has 16 residues. The CDR3 region is CASSQGPGQGGYGYTF. The DNA of the CDR3 is TGCGCCAGCAGCCAGGGACCGGGACAGGGGGGCTATGGCTACACCTTC.

The table lists this clonotype with a few counts. This rearrangement joins TRBV7-9 to TRBJ2-1; D remains ambiguous. Trimming took off 5 bases at V and 0 bases at J, with 14 bases between the two ends. The CDR3 is 16 amino acids. Germline loops: CDR1 SEHNR, CDR2 FQNEAQ (reference sequence). CDR3 coding DNA: TGTGCCAGCAGCCCCGCCGTTATTCTCTCCTACAATGAGCAGTTCTTC. Amino acids: CASSPAVILSYNEQFF.

Many counts were recorded for this clonotype. V usage is TRBV18 and J usage is TRBJ2-1; TRBD1 might be the D (5 bases). The CDR3 extends over 16 amino acids. V was trimmed by 0 bases and J by 1 base, leaving 10 bases between them. Germline-derived CDR1 and CDR2 are KGHSH and LQKENI. This CDR3 reads CASSPPSRQSYNEQFF. The CDR3 DNA reads TGTGCCAGCTCACCACCGTCCCGACAGTCCTACAATGAGCAGTTCTTC.

This clonotype has at least ten counts. The CDR3 reads CASSLTPRSTQYF. The CDR3 DNA sequence: TGTGCCAGCAGCTTAACCCCCCGGAGTACGCAGTATTTT. This chain joins TRBV11-3 and TRBJ2-3; D ambiguous. CDR1 and CDR2 (germline): SGHNT, YENEEA. Trimming pared 2 bases from V and 8 bases from J, leaving 11 bases between. The CDR3 consists of 13 residues.

V is TRBV9 and J is TRBJ2-7; 12 bases line up with TRBD2. Germline trimming cut 4 bases from V and 3 bases from J; bases unmatched to any gene: 5. From germline, CDR1 is SGDLS and CDR2 YYNGEE. CDR3 length equals 15 residues. CDR3 DNA sequence: TGTGCCAGCAGCCTCGGGACTAGCGGGCGCTACGAGCAGTACTTC. Translating it yields CASSLGTSGRYEQYF.

The chain is built from TRBV6-2 or TRBV6-3 and TRBJ2-5; TRBD1 agrees at 8 bases. The CDR3 runs 13 residues. Trimming removed 4 bases from V and 5 bases from J; junction bases left unmatched: 3. In germline, CDR1 is MNHEY, CDR2 SVGEGT. Here the CDR3 DNA reads TGTGCCAGCAGTTCCAGGGGGCTGGAGACCCAGTACTTC. Its protein product is CASSSRGLETQYF.

The chain employs TRBV20-1 and TRBJ1-6; 8 bases are shared with TRBD1. Per the germline V gene, CDR1 is DFQATT and CDR2 is SNEGSKA (reference sequence). This CDR3 region has 14 residues. With 3 bases clipped from V and 16 bases from J, the junction kept 14 bases outside the gene matches. The chain's CDR3 is CSASKGQVATILHF. The CDR3 region has the DNA TGCAGTGCTAGTAAGGGACAGGTGGCCACAATACTCCACTTT.

The chain joins TRBV5-1 to TRBJ2-1; TRBD1 matches at 9 bases. The CDR3 has 17 amino acids. Germline CDR1 SGHRS, CDR2 YFSETQ. V lost 4 bases and J lost 0; bases outside the gene matches: 8. As DNA, the CDR3 is TGCGCCAGCAGCCCGGCGGTGACAGGGGGCTCCTACAATGAGCAGTTCTTC. Amino acids: CASSPAVTGGSYNEQFF. The variable domain in full, with the rest retrieved from reference TRBV5-1 and TRBJ2-1, is KAGVTQTPRYLIKTRGQQVTLSCSPISGHRSVSWYQQTPGQGLQFLFEYFSETQRNKGNFPGRFSGRQFSNSRSEMNVSTLELGDSALYLCASSPAVTGGSYNEQFFGPGTRLTVL.

The rearrangement links TRBV5-6 to TRBJ1-1, with unresolved D. Trimming stripped 2 bases from V and 2 bases from J, with 7 bases between. Germline CDR1 SGHDT, CDR2 YYEEEE. The CDR3 runs 13 residues. CDR3: CASSLMLNTEAFF. CDR3 DNA: TGTGCCAGCAGCTTAATGCTCAACACTGAAGCTTTCTTT.

The chain employs TRBV6-5 and TRBJ2-3; TRBD1 matches 7 bases. CDR1 and CDR2 (germline): MNHEY, SVGAGI. The CDR3 is made up of 16 amino acids. Germline trimming cut 2 bases from V and 2 bases from J; bases unmatched to any gene: 7. The CDR3 spells CASSYAPGQTTDTQYF. The CDR3 DNA follows: TGTGCCAGCAGTTACGCACCGGGACAGACCACAGATACGCAGTATTTT.

At least ten counts were recorded for this clonotype. The V call is TRBV24-1, the J call TRBJ1-2, with unresolved D. With 3 bases removed from V and 8 bases from J, the gap between germline ends came to 12 bases. The CDR3 totals 13 residues. Germline assignment: CDR1 KGHDR and CDR2 SFDVKD. For the CDR3, the DNA is TGTGCCACCAGTGATCCCTACATAGGCGGCTACACCTTC. This sequence encodes CATSDPYIGGYTF.

This clonotype has more than one count but fewer than ten. CDR3 coding DNA: TGCAGTGCTAGGAACATTCGAGATGAGACCCAGTACTTC. Translating gives CSARNIRDETQYF. The V gene is TRBV20-1, the J gene TRBJ2-5; no reliable D call. The germline V gene has CDR1 DFQATT and CDR2 SNEGSKA (reference sequence). Trimming pared 3 bases from V and 5 bases from J, leaving 13 bases between. This CDR3 region has 13 residues.

This clonotype was picked up a small number of times. In nucleotides, the CDR3 is TGTGCCAGCGGTAGGACTCAGGAATGGGAGACCCAGTACTTC. It codes for CASGRTQEWETQYF. The rearrangement links TRBV6-2 or TRBV6-3 to TRBJ2-5, with D tentatively TRBD2 (5 bases). The germline gives CDR1 MNHEY, CDR2 SVGEGT. CDR3 size: 14 residues. Trimming left V 8 bases short and J 5 bases short, with 18 bases between.

This clonotype was detected many times. The gene calls are TRBV29-1 and TRBJ2-2; the D gene could be TRBD1 or TRBD2 (5 bases each). In germline, CDR1 is SQVTM, CDR2 ANQGSEA. This CDR3 comprises 13 residues. V was trimmed by 4 bases and J by 9 bases, leaving 15 bases between them. For the CDR3, the DNA is TGCAGCGTTGGAGGGACCGGGGACCGGGAGCTGTTTTTT. Its translation is CSVGGTGDRELFF.